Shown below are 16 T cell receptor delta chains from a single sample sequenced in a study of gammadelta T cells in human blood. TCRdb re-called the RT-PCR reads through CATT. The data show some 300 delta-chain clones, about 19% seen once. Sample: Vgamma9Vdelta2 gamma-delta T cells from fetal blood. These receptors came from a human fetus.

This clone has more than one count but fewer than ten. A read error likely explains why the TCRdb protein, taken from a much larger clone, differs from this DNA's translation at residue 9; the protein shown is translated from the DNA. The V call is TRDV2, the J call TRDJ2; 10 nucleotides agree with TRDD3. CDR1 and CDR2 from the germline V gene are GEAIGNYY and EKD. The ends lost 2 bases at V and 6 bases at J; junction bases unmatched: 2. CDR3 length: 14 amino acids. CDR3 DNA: TGTGCCTGTGACATACTGGGGGATGCAGCACAACTCTTCTTT. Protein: CACDILGDAAQLFF.

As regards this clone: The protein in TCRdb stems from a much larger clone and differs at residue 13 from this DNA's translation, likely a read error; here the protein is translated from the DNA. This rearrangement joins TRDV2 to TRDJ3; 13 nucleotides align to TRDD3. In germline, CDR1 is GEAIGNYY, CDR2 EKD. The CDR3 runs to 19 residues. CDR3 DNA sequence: TGTGCCTGTGACCCCGTACTGGGGGATACGACCTGGAACACCCGACAGATGTTTTTC. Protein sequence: CACDPVLGDTTWNTRQMFF.

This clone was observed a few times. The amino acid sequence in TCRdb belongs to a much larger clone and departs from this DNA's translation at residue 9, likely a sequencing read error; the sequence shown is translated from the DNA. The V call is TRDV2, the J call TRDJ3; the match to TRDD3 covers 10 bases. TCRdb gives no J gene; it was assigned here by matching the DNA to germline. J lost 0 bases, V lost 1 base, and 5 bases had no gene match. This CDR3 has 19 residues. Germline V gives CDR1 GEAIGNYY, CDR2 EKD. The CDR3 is CACDTLGDISSWDTRQMFF. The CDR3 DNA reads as TGTGCCTGTGACACTCTGGGGGATATAAGCTCCTGGGACACCCGACAGATGTTTTTC.

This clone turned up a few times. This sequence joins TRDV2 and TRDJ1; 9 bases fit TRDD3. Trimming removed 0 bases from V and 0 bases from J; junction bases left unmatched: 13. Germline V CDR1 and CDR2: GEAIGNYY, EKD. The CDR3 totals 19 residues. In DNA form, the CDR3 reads TGTGCCTGTGACACCGTACTGGGGGACCGCTCCTGGGACACCGATAAACTCATCTTT. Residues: CACDTVLGDRSWDTDKLIF.

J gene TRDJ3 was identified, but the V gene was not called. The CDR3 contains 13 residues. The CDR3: CARRSWDTRQMFF. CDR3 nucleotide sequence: TGTGCCCGCCGCTCCTGGGACACCCGACAGATGTTTTTC.

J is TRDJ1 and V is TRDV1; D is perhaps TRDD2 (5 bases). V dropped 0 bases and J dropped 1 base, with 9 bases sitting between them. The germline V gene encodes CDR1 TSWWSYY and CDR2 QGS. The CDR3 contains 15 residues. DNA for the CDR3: TGTGCTCTTGGGGAACTAGCCCTACCCACCGATAAACTCATCTTT. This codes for CALGELALPTDKLIF.

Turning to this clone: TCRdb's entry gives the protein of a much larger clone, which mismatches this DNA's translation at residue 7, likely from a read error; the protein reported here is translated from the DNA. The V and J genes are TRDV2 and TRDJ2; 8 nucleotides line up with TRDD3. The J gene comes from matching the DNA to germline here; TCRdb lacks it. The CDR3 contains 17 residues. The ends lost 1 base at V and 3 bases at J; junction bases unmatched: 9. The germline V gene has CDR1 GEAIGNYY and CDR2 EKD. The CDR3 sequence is CACDTRSGGGMTAQLFF. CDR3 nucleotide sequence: TGTGCCTGTGACACGAGATCTGGGGGAGGTATGACAGCACAACTCTTCTTT.

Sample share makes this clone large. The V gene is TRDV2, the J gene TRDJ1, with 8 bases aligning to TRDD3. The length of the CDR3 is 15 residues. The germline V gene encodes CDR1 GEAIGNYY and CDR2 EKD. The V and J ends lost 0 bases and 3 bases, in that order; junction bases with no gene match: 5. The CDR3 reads CACDTVGILSDKLIF. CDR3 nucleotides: TGTGCCTGTGACACCGTGGGGATACTATCCGATAAACTCATCTTT.

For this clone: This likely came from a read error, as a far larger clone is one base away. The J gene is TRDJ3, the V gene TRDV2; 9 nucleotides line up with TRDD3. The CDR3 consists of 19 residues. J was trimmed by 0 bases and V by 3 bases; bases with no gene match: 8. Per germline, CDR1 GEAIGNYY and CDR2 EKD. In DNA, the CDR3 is TGTGCCTGTGACGCCGTACTGGGGGACCGCTCCTGGGACACCCGACAGATGTTTTTC. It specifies CACDAVLGDRSWDTRQMFF.

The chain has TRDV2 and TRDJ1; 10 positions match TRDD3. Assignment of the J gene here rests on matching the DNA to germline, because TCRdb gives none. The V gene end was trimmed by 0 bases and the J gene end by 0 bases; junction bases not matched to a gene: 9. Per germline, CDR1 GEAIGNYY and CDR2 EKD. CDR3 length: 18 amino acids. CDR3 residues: CACDTVGGYPWDTDKLIF. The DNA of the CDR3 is TGTGCCTGTGACACCGTTGGGGGATACCCCTGGGACACCGATAAACTCATCTTT.

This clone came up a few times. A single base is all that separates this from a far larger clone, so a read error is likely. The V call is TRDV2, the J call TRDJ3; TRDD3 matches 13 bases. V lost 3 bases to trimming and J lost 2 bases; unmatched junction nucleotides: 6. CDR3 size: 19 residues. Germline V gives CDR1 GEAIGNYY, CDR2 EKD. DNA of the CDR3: TGTGCCTGTGACCCCGTACTGGGGGATACGCCCTGGGACACCCGACAGATGTTTTTC. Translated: CACDPVLGDTPWDTRQMFF.

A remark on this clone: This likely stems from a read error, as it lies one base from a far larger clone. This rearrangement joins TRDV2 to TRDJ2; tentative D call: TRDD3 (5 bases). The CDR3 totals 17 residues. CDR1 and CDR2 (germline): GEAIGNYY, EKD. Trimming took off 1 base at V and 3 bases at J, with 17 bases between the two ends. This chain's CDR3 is CACDTRTWGGMTAQLFF. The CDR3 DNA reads TGTGCCTGTGACACGAGAACTTGGGGAGGTATGACAGCACAACTCTTCTTT.

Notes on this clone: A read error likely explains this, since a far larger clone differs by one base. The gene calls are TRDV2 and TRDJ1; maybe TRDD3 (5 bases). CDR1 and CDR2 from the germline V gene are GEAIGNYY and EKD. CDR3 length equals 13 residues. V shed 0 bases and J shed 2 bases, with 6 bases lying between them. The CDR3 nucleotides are TGTGCCTGTGACACCCGGGGGACCGATAAACTCATCTTT. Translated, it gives CACDTRGTDKLIF.

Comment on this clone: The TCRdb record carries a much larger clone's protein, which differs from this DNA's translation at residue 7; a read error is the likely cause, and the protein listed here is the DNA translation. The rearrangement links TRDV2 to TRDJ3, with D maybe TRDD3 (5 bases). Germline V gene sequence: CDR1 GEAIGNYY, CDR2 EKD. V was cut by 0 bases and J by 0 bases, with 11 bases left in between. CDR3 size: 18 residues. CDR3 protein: CACDTVRGVSWDTRQMFF. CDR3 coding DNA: TGTGCCTGTGACACCGTACGGGGGGTCTCCTGGGACACCCGACAGATGTTTTTC.

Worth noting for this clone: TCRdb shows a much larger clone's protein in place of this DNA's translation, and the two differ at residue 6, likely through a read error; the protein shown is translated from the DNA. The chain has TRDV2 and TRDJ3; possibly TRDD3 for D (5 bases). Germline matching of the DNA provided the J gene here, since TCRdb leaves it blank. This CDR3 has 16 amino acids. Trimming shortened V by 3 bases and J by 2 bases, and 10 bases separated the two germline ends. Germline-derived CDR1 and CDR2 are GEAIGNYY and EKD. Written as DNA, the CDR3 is TGTGCCTGTGACTACTTGGGGACCTGGGACACCCGACAGATGTTTTTC. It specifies CACDYLGTWDTRQMFF.

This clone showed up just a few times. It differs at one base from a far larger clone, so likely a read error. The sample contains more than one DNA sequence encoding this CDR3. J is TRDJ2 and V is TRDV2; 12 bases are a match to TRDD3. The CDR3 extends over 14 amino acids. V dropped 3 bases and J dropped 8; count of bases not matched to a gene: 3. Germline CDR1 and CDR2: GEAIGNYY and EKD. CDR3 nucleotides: TGTGCCTGTGACGTACTGGGGGATACCGCACAACTCTTCTTT. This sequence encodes CACDVLGDTAQLFF.